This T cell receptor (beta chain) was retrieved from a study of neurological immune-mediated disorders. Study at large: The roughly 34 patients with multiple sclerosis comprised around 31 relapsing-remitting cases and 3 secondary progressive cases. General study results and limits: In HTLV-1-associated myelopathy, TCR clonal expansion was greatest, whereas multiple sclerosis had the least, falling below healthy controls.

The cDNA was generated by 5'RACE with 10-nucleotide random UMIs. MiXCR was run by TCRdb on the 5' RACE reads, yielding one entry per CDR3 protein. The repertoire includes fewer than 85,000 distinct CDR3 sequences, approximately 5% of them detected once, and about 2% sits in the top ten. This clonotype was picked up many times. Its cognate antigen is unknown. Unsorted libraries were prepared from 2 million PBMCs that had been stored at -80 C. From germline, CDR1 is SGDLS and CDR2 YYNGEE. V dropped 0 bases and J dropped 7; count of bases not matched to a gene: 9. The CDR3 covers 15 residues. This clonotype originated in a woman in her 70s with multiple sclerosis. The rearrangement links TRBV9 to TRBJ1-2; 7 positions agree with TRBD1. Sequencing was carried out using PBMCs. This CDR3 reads CASSVGTDRVSGYTF. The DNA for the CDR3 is TGTGCCAGCAGCGTAGGTACCGACAGGGTCAGTGGCTACACCTTC.